This T cell receptor beta chain originates from a study of blood T cells in healthy people across ages. Study-wide context: About one barcoded beta molecule per two T cells came from capture by template switching.

Primers used in a second PCR of about 6 to 11 cycles were a sample-barcoded 5' primer and a J-beta primer mix. Each CDR3 protein is one row after TCRdb ran MiXCR on the 5' RACE reads. The sample holds approximately 1.5 million distinct CDR3 sequences, less than 45% seen once. Trimming removed 1 base at V and 6 bases at J, with 16 bases between. Germline V gives CDR1 SQVTM, CDR2 ANQGSEA. The CDR3 loop spans 15 amino acids. Study outcomes and limitations: The long-lived group displayed more naive CD4+ cells, plus higher diversity, than the aged donors did. Researchers report that TCR beta diversity correlated strongly with naive T cell percentage.

As regards this clonotype: Its antigen remains unidentified.

The sequence was collected from a woman younger than 30 in good health. The chain recombines TRBV29-1 with TRBJ2-1, with D perhaps matching TRBD2 (5 bases). Sequenced: blood. This chain's CDR3 is CSVEAMGSPGNEQFF. The CDR3 DNA is TGCAGCGTTGAAGCAATGGGGAGTCCGGGCAATGAGCAGTTCTTC.